One sample yielded the 27 T cell receptor beta chains listed below, sequenced in a study of blood T cell repertoires in COVID-19. Profiling relied on immunoSEQ multiplex PCR, and the TCRdb table lists in-frame clones only, not all of them. The repertoire holds roughly 200,000 clones, with 89% as singletons. Specimen: PBMCs or T cells enriched from blood (not recorded which). These TCRs come from a middle-aged woman with acute COVID-19.

The CDR3: CASTPASTSFDEQYF. The CDR3, as DNA: TGTGCCAGCACCCCCGCGAGCACGTCTTTCGACGAGCAGTACTTC. The chain uses TRBV5-5 and TRBJ2-7; no reliable D call. V lost 6 bases, J lost 5 bases, and 21 bases lay in between. The germline V gene encodes CDR1 SGHKS and CDR2 YYEKEE (reference sequence). CDR3 length: 15 amino acids.

The J gene is TRBJ2-5, the V gene TRBV12-2; the table gives TRBD2 as D, unverified against the DNA. TRBV12-2 is a known pseudogene. The CDR3 sequence is 16 residues long. The CDR3 region has the DNA TGTGCAAGTCGCTCCGGACTAGCGGGAGTCCAAGAGACCCAGTACTTC. Its protein is CASRSGLAGVQETQYF.

The chain uses TRBV5-1 and TRBJ2-7; tentatively, D is TRBD2 (6 bases). From germline, CDR1 is SGHRS and CDR2 YFSETQ. V was clipped by 4 bases and J by 5 bases, with 13 bases between them. The CDR3 sequence is 13 residues long. The CDR3 bases are TGCGCCAGCAGCACGCGGGGTGGGAACGAGCAGTACTTC. Amino acids: CASSTRGGNEQYF.

The V and J genes are TRBV12-5 and TRBJ1-6; D is perhaps TRBD1 (5 bases). Trimming stripped 1 base from V and 7 bases from J, with 20 bases between. Germline-derived CDR1 and CDR2 are LGHNT and FRNRAP. This CDR3 comprises 18 residues. The DNA for the CDR3 is TGTGCTAGTGGTTTGGGCCTTACCAGACAGTCAGCGAATTCACCCCTCCACTTT. This sequence encodes CASGLGLTRQSANSPLHF.

The V gene is TRBV11-2, the J gene TRBJ2-2; D not certain. Germline V gene lookup returns CDR1 SGHAT and CDR2 FQNNGV. There are 15 residues in the CDR3. Trimming removed 0 bases at V and 1 base at J, with 6 bases between. DNA for the CDR3: TGTGCCAGCAGCTTAGATCGGAGGAACACCGGGGAGCTGTTTTTT. This gives the protein CASSLDRRNTGELFF.

This clone was counted once. The V gene is TRBV6-2 or TRBV6-3, the J gene TRBJ2-7; 10 bases are shared with TRBD1. Losses at the gene ends were 4 bases for V and 3 bases for J; bases not matched to a gene: 6. CDR1 and CDR2 (germline): MNHEY, SVGEGT. There are 15 residues in the CDR3. CDR3 DNA sequence: TGTGCCAGCAGTTCAGCAGGGACAGGGGTCTACGAGCAGTACTTC. It is translated as CASSSAGTGVYEQYF.

The chain recombines TRBV3-1 (or the pseudogene TRBV3-2) with TRBJ2-2; 8 bases match TRBD2. J lost 2 bases, V lost 4 bases, and 9 bases had no gene match. From germline, CDR1 is LGHDT and CDR2 YNNKEL (reference sequence). CDR3 length: 17 residues. CDR3: CASSLGIGTRNTGELFF. The CDR3 bases are TGTGCCAGCAGCCTGGGGATCGGGACTAGAAACACCGGGGAGCTGTTTTTT.

In this sample, this clone turned up many times. The rearrangement uses TRBV28 and TRBJ2-5; no definite D call. The CDR3 spans 13 residues. Trimming removed 1 base from V and 5 bases from J, with 8 bases in between. Germline V CDR1 and CDR2: MDHEN, SYDVKM. The CDR3 spells CASSLFLGETQYF. The CDR3 DNA reads TGTGCCAGCAGTTTATTCCTCGGGGAGACCCAGTACTTC.

J is TRBJ2-7 and V is TRBV7-3; maybe TRBD1 (5 bases). The V gene lost 8 bases and the J gene lost 5 bases, with 22 bases spanning the gap. This CDR3 region has 15 residues. Germline V gene sequence: CDR1 SGHTA, CDR2 FQGTGA. The CDR3 sequence: CASSYPTVVCHEQYF. The CDR3 DNA is TGTGCCAGCTCCTACCCGACAGTCGTGTGTCACGAGCAGTACTTC.

This sequence joins TRBV5-1 and TRBJ2-1; the match to TRBD2 covers 7 bases. The CDR3 length is 15 residues. Trimming removed 0 bases from V and 6 bases from J; junction bases left unmatched: 6. In germline, CDR1 is SGHRS, CDR2 YFSETQ. The CDR3 loop reads CASSLGLGRANEQFF. The CDR3 DNA is TGCGCCAGCAGCTTGGGACTGGGGAGGGCCAATGAGCAGTTCTTC. The entire variable domain, with the rest obtained from reference TRBV5-1 and TRBJ2-1, is as follows: KAGVTQTPRYLIKTRGQQVTLSCSPISGHRSVSWYQQTPGQGLQFLFEYFSETQRNKGNFPGRFSGRQFSNSRSEMNVSTLELGDSALYLCASSLGLGRANEQFFGPGTRLTVL.

This sequence joins TRBV4-3 and TRBJ1-4; a possible D gene is TRBD1 (6 bases). The CDR3 runs 16 residues. Trimming removed 1 base at V and 6 bases at J, with 15 bases between. In germline, CDR1 is LGHNA, CDR2 YSLEER. The CDR3 DNA reads TGCGCCAGCAGCCAAGCTGGGGGCAGGGCGCATGAAAAACTGTTTTTT. It codes for CASSQAGGRAHEKLFF.

The V and J genes are TRBV6-5 and TRBJ2-7, with D possibly matching TRBD2 (6 bases). Per the germline V gene, CDR1 is MNHEY and CDR2 is SVGAGI. V dropped 10 bases and J dropped 0 bases, with 16 bases sitting between them. The CDR3 spans 14 residues. The CDR3 spells CATTAGRTSYEQYF. Written as DNA, the CDR3 is TGTGCCACCACGGCGGGAAGGACCTCCTACGAGCAGTACTTC.

The CDR3: CATSDLDRDINPYGYTF. CDR3 coding DNA: TGTGCCACCAGTGATTTAGACAGGGACATAAACCCCTATGGCTACACCTTC. The rearrangement links TRBV24-1 to TRBJ1-2; 7 bases agree with TRBD1. This CDR3 region has 17 residues. J gave up 4 bases and V 1 base, and 11 bases lay outside the gene matches. Looked up from germline, CDR1 is KGHDR and CDR2 is SFDVKD.

The V gene is TRBV18, the J gene TRBJ1-5, with 11 bases fitting TRBD1. The J segment lost 2 bases and the V segment lost 9 bases, leaving 9 bases of the junction unmatched. Germline V gene lookup returns CDR1 KGHSH and CDR2 LQKENI. The CDR3 is 16 amino acids. CDR3 residues: CASTGQGASGNQPQHF. CDR3 bases: TGTGCCAGTACAGGACAGGGGGCAAGCGGCAATCAGCCCCAGCATTTT.

This sequence joins TRBV30 and TRBJ1-5, with unresolved D. CDR3 length equals 14 residues. In germline, CDR1 is GTSNPN, CDR2 SVGIG (reference sequence). V lost 5 bases to trimming and J lost 0 bases, with 11 bases between them. The CDR3 here is CAWGGLYSNQPQHF. For the CDR3, the DNA is TGTGCCTGGGGCGGACTTTATAGCAATCAGCCCCAGCATTTT. The whole variable domain, filled in from reference TRBV30 and TRBJ1-5, reads SQTIHQWPATLVQPVGSPLSLECTVEGTSNPNLYWYRQAAGRGLQLLFYSVGIGQISSEVPQNLSASRPQDRQFILSSKKLLLSDSGFYLCAWGGLYSNQPQHFGDGTRLSIL.

The rearrangement joins TRBV7-2 to TRBJ2-3; D is uncertain. The V gene lost 2 bases and the J gene lost 2 bases, with 8 bases spanning the gap. This CDR3 region has 14 residues. The V gene's germline CDR1 is SGHTA and CDR2 FQGNSA. CDR3 DNA: TGTGCCAGCAGCTTATTCACAGTCACAGATACGCAGTATTTT. It specifies CASSLFTVTDTQYF.

This rearrangement joins TRBV7-3 to TRBJ2-1; D possibly corresponds to TRBD1 (5 bases). From germline, CDR1 is SGHTA and CDR2 FQGTGA. This CDR3 contains 13 residues. Deletions cut 5 bases from V and 7 bases from J, with 12 bases between. The CDR3 protein is CASSTQGGNEQFF. CDR3 DNA: TGTGCCAGCAGCACCCAGGGTGGAAATGAGCAGTTCTTC.

This chain uses TRBV6-5 with TRBJ2-3, with D possibly matching TRBD2 (5 bases). The germline CDR1 and CDR2 sequences are MNHEY and SVGAGI. The CDR3 runs to 14 residues. V was clipped by 5 bases and J by 1 base, with 10 bases between them. The CDR3 sequence is CASSRGSGTDTQYF. CDR3 nucleotide sequence: TGTGCCAGCAGTCGGGGTTCGGGCACAGATACGCAGTATTTT.

The rearrangement links TRBV7-9 to TRBJ2-6; TRBD1 might be the D (6 bases). This CDR3 is built from 18 residues. In germline, CDR1 is SEHNR, CDR2 FQNEAQ (reference sequence). Trimming removed 1 base at V and 0 bases at J, with 13 bases between. DNA of the CDR3: TGTGCCAGCAGCTTAGGCGGCAGGGGTATCTCTGGGGCCAACGTCCTGACTTTC. Translating it yields CASSLGGRGISGANVLTF.

This chain uses TRBV30 with TRBJ1-5; D may be TRBD1 (5 bases). The CDR3 loop spans 14 amino acids. The V and J ends lost 0 bases and 5 bases respectively, with 11 bases between them. The V gene's germline CDR1 is GTSNPN and CDR2 SVGIG (reference sequence). CDR3 nucleotide sequence: TGTGCCTGGAGTGTAGGGCGGGGCGATCAGCCCCAGCATTTT. Protein sequence: CAWSVGRGDQPQHF.

Only one count was recorded for this clone. An end of the junction does not agree with germline; a read error may underlie this. V usage is TRBV7-7 and J usage is TRBJ1-4, with TRBD1 matching over 10 bases. The germline CDR1 and CDR2 sequences are SSHAT and FNYEAQ (reference sequence). The CDR3 sequence is 15 residues long. CDR3: CASSPGTGENEKLFF. In DNA, the CDR3 is TGTGCTAGCAGCCCTGGGACAGGGGAAAATGAAAAACTGTTTTTT.

The J gene is TRBJ2-1, the V gene TRBV21-1; the table's D call TRBD2 went unverified against the DNA. TRBV21-1 is a recognized pseudogene. This CDR3 contains 19 residues. This CDR3 reads CASSPRGTSGRSRGNEQFF. CDR3 bases: TGTGCCAGCAGCCCTCGGGGGACTAGCGGGAGGTCCCGGGGGAATGAGCAGTTCTTC.

This clone was detected only once. This chain connects TRBV19 to TRBJ2-1; maybe TRBD1 (5 bases). The CDR3 length is 14 residues. Trimming removed 1 base at V and 5 bases at J, with 9 bases between. Germline V CDR1 and CDR2: LNHDA, SQIVND (reference sequence). Written as DNA, the CDR3 is TGTGCCAGTAGTATAGGAAGGGGCAACAATGAGCAGTTCTTC. Encoded protein: CASSIGRGNNEQFF.

The chain carries TRBV1 and TRBJ2-3; TRBD2 is the table's D call, not checked against the DNA. TRBV1 is a listed pseudogene. This CDR3 is built from 16 residues. In nucleotides, the CDR3 is TGCACCAGCAGCCAGGGACTAGCGGGGGACACAGATACGCAGTATTTT. Its protein product is CTSSQGLAGDTDTQYF.

This chain joins TRBV30 and TRBJ2-7; 12 nucleotides agree with TRBD2. Germline-derived CDR1 and CDR2 are GTSNPN and SVGIG (reference sequence). The CDR3 consists of 13 residues. V trimming: 3 bases; J trimming: 3 bases; junction bases outside the gene matches: 0. The CDR3 DNA reads TGTGCCTGGAGACTAGCGGGAGGCTACGAGCAGTACTTC. Encoded protein: CAWRLAGGYEQYF. The full variable domain, in which reference TRBV30 and TRBJ2-7 provide the parts outside the CDR3, is SQTIHQWPATLVQPVGSPLSLECTVEGTSNPNLYWYRQAAGRGLQLLFYSVGIGQISSEVPQNLSASRPQDRQFILSSKKLLLSDSGFYLCAWRLAGGYEQYFGPGTRLTVT.

The chain couples TRBV14 to TRBJ2-7, with D tentatively TRBD2 (6 bases). The CDR3 has 16 residues. The V end was cut by 3 bases, the J end by 6 bases, with 21 bases between. From germline, CDR1 is SGHDN and CDR2 FVKESK. The CDR3 region has the DNA TGTGCCAGCAGCCAGCCTCCGGGACTGGGTCCTCTCGAGCAGTACTTC. This encodes CASSQPPGLGPLEQYF.

V and J are TRBV19 and TRBJ2-3, with D possibly TRBD1 on 6 matching bases. Germline V gives CDR1 LNHDA, CDR2 SQIVND (reference sequence). This CDR3 is 16 amino acids long. V was shortened by 7 bases and J by 2 bases, with 19 bases between the two germline ends. In DNA, the CDR3 is TGTGCCAGTACCCCAAACACTCGGACAGTCACAGATACGCAGTATTTT. This gives the protein CASTPNTRTVTDTQYF.